These T cell receptor beta chains were read from a single sample in a study of blood T cell repertoires in COVID-19. Assay used: immunoSEQ multiplex PCR; TCRdb lists only in-frame clones, some missing. The sample yields about 73,000 clones, roughly four fifths seen once. What was sequenced was peripheral blood. All receptors come from a woman aged 55-70 years with acute or convalescent COVID-19. The CDR3 runs from the conserved cysteine through the conserved F or W. D genes are given only for firm matches. Part of the rows lack a size; the others show once, few, many or a class for expanded clones.

j_gene | v_gene | abundance | d_gene | CDR3nt | CDR3aa
TRBJ2-7 | TRBV10-2 | . | TRBD2 | TGCGCCAGCACCGGTAGCGGGGGAGGTTACGAGCAGTACTTC | CASTGSGGGYEQYF
TRBJ1-2 | TRBV10-2 | . | . | TGCGCCTCAATAGGACAGCCATCGAACTATGGCTACACCTTC | CASIGQPSNYGYTF
TRBJ2-3 | TRBV2 | . | TRBD2 | TGTGCCAGCAGAAGGCGGGGGGGCAGCGCAGATACGCAGTATTTT | CASRRRGGSADTQYF
TRBJ2-7 | TRBV3-1/TRBV3-2 | . | . | TGTGCCAGCAGCCAAGATGGGCCGGACGAGCAGTACTTC | CASSQDGPDEQYF
TRBJ2-7 | TRBV6-1 | . | . | TGTGCCAGCAGTGACCTCTACGAGCAGTACTTC | CASSDLYEQYF
TRBJ1-1 | TRBV12-3/TRBV12-4 | once | . | TGTGCCAGCAGTTTATCAGGGTGGACTGAAGCTTTCTTT | CASSLSGWTEAFF
TRBJ1-3 | TRBV7-8 | . | . | TGTGCCAGCAGCTTAACTTCTGCAAACACCATATATTTT | CASSLTSANTIYF
TRBJ2-3 | TRBV11-2 | . | TRBD2 | TGTGCCAGCAGCCTGACTAGCGGGAGGCCAGATACGCAGTATTTT | CASSLTSGRPDTQYF
TRBJ2-7 | TRBV5-5 | few | TRBD2 | TGTGCCAGCAGCTTGGCCGCCGGGACTAGCGGAACGTACGAGCAGTACTTC | CASSLAAGTSGTYEQYF
TRBJ2-7 | TRBV28 | many | . | TGTGCCAGCAGTATATCGACTGGTCTGTACGAGCAGTACTTC | CASSISTGLYEQYF
TRBJ2-5 | TRBV19 | . | . | TGTGCCAGTAGCCTCAATCCGACATTTTCAGAGACCCAGTACTTC | CASSLNPTFSETQYF
TRBJ2-3 | TRBV7-9 | . | TRBD1 | TGTGCCAGCAGGCCCGGACAGGAAATGACGGATACGCAGTATTTT | CASRPGQEMTDTQYF
TRBJ2-7 | TRBV7-9 | . | . | TGTGCCAGCAGCCCACTGGGGGGGCAACTCTACGAGCAGTACTTC | CASSPLGGQLYEQYF
TRBJ2-1 | TRBV9 | . | . | TGTGCCAGCAGCGCCTTTCTGACAGGAAGCTCCTACAATGAGCAGTTCTTC | CASSAFLTGSSYNEQFF
TRBJ1-2 | TRBV10-2 | . | . | TGCGCCAGCAGTGGAGACTATGGCTACACCTTC | CASSGDYGYTF
TRBJ1-6 | TRBV6-1 | . | . | TGTGCCAGCAGTGAAGCTGCCGGTAATTCACCCCTCCACTTT | CASSEAAGNSPLHF
TRBJ1-4 | TRBV2 | . | . | TGTGCCAGCATCCGGGACACACTTAATGAAAAACTGTTTTTT | CASIRDTLNEKLFF